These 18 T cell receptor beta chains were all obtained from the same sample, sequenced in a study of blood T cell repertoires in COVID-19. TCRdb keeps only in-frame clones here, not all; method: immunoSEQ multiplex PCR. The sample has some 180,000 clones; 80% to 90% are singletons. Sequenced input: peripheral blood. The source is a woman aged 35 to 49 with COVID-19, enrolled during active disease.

As DNA, the CDR3 is TGTGCCAGCAGCGTGATCAGCTCCTACGAGCAGTACGTC. Protein: CASSVISSYEQYV. The V call is TRBV11-2, the J call TRBJ2-7; no firm D call. The germline V gene encodes CDR1 SGHAT and CDR2 FQNNGV. The V end lost 5 bases, the J end lost 0 bases, and 8 bases lay between the germline ends. The CDR3 contains 13 residues.

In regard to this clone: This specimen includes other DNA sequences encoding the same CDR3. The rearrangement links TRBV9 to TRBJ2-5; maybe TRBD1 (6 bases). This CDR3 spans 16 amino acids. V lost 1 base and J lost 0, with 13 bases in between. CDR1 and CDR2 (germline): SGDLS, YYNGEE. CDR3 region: CASSVSTGMYQETQYF. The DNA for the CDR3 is TGTGCCAGCAGCGTAAGCACAGGGATGTACCAAGAGACCCAGTACTTC.

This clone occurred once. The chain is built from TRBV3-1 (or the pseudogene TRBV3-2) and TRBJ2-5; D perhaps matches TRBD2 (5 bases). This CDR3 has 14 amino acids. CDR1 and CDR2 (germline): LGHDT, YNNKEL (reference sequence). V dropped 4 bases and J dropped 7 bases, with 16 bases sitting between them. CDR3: CASSPSPAGGTQYF. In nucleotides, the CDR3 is TGTGCCAGCAGCCCCAGCCCCGCGGGCGGGACCCAGTACTTC.

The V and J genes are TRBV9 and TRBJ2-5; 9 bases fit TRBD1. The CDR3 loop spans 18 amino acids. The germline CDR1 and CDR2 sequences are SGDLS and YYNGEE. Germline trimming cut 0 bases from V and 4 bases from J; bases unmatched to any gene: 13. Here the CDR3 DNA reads TGTGCCAGCAGCGTAGCTCCCGAGTTCGGACAGGGGAGAGAGACCCAGTACTTC. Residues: CASSVAPEFGQGRETQYF.

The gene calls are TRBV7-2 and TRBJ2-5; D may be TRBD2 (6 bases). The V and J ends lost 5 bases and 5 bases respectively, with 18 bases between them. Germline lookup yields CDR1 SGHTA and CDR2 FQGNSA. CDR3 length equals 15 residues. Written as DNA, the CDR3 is TGTGCCAGCAGCCCTTCAAGACTAGATTCGGAGACCCAGTACTTC. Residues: CASSPSRLDSETQYF.

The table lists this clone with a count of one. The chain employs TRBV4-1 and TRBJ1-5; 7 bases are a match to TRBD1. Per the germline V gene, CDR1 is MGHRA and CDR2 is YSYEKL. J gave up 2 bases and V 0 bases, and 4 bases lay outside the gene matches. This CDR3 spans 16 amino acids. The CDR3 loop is CASSQDLGQGNQPQHF. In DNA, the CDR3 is TGCGCCAGCAGCCAAGATCTAGGACAGGGCAATCAGCCCCAGCATTTT.

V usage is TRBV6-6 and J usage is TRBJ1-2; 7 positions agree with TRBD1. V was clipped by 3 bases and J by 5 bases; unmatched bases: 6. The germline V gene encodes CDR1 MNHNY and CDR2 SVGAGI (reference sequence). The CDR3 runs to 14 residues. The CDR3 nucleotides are TGTGCCAGCAGTTATGTAGGGACAGAATATGGCTACACCTTC. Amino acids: CASSYVGTEYGYTF.

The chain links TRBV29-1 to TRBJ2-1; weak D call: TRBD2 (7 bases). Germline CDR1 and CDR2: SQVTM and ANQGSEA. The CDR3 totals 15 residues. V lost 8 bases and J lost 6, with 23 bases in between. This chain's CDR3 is CSLIGGDLIRNEQFF. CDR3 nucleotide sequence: TGCAGCCTAATAGGGGGGGACCTAATCCGCAATGAGCAGTTCTTC.

The CDR3 nucleotides are TGTGCCAGCAGCCTCGGACTAGCGGGAGGGGAGCTGTTTTTT. It encodes CASSLGLAGGELFF. The chain uses TRBV28 and TRBJ2-2; TRBD2 aligns across 12 bases. This CDR3 is built from 14 residues. The V segment lost 6 bases and the J segment 8 bases; nucleotides outside the gene matches: 4. In germline, CDR1 is MDHEN, CDR2 SYDVKM. Full variable domain (outside the CDR3, taken from reference TRBV28 and TRBJ2-2): DVKVTQSSRYLVKRTGEKVFLECVQDMDHENMFWYRQDPGLGLRLIYFSYDVKMKEKGDIPEGYSVSREKKERFSLILESASTNQTSMYLCASSLGLAGGELFFGEGSRLTVL.

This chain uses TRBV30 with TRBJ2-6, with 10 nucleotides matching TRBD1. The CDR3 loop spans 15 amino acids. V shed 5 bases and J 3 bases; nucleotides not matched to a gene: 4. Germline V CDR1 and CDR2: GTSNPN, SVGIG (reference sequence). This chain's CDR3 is CAWGQGVGGANVLTF. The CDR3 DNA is TGTGCCTGGGGACAGGGGGTTGGTGGGGCCAACGTCCTGACTTTC.

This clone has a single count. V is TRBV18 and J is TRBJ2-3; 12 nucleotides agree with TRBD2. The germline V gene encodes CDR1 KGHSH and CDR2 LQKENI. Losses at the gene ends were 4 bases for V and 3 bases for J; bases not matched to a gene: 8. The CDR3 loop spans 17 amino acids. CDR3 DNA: TGTGCCAGCTCACTTTACCGACTAGCGGGAGAAACAGATACGCAGTATTTT. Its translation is CASSLYRLAGETDTQYF.

The CDR3 spells CSVVPRVQGNTIYF. The CDR3 nucleotides read TGCAGCGTTGTGCCAAGAGTACAGGGGAACACCATATATTTT. The rearrangement uses TRBV29-1 and TRBJ1-3; 7 bases map to TRBD1. CDR1 SQVTM and CDR2 ANQGSEA come from the germline V gene. The J segment lost 7 bases and the V segment lost 4 bases, leaving 10 bases of the junction unmatched. The CDR3 consists of 14 residues.

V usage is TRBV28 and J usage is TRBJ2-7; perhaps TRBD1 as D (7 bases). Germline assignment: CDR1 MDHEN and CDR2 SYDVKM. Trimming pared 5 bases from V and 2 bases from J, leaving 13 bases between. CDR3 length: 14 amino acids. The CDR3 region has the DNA TGTGCCAGCAGTCCCCTCAGGGGGGCCTACGAGCAGTACTTC. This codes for CASSPLRGAYEQYF.

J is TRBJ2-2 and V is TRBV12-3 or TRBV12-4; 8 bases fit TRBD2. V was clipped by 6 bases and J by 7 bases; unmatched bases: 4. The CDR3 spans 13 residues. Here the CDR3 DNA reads TGTGCCAGCAGCTCGACTAGCGTCGGGGAGCTGTTTTTT. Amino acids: CASSSTSVGELFF.

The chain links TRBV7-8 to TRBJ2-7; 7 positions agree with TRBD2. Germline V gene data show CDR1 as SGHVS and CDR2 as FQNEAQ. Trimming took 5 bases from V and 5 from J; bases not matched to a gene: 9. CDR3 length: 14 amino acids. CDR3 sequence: CASSPWEGRNEQYF. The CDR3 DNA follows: TGTGCCAGCAGCCCCTGGGAGGGCCGAAACGAGCAGTACTTC.

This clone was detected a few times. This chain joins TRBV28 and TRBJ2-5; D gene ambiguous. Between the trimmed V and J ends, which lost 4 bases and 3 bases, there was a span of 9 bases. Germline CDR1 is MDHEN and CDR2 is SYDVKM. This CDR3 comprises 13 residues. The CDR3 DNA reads TGTGCCAGCAGTTCGTTCAGGAAAGAGACCCAGTACTTC. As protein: CASSSFRKETQYF. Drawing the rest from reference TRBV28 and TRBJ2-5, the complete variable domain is DVKVTQSSRYLVKRTGEKVFLECVQDMDHENMFWYRQDPGLGLRLIYFSYDVKMKEKGDIPEGYSVSREKKERFSLILESASTNQTSMYLCASSSFRKETQYFGPGTRLLVL.

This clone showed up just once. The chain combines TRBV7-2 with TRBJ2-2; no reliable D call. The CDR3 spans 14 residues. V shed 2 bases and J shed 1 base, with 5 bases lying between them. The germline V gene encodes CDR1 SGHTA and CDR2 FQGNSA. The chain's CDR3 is CASSLLRNTGELFF. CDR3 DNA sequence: TGTGCCAGCAGCTTATTGAGGAACACCGGGGAGCTGTTTTTT.

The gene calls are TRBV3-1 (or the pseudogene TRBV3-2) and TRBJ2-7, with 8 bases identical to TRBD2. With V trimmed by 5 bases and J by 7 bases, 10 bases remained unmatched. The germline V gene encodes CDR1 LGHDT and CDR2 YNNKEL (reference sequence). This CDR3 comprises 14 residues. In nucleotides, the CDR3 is TGTGCCAGCAGCACCAACTCCGGGACTAGGGAGCAGTACTTC. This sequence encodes CASSTNSGTREQYF.